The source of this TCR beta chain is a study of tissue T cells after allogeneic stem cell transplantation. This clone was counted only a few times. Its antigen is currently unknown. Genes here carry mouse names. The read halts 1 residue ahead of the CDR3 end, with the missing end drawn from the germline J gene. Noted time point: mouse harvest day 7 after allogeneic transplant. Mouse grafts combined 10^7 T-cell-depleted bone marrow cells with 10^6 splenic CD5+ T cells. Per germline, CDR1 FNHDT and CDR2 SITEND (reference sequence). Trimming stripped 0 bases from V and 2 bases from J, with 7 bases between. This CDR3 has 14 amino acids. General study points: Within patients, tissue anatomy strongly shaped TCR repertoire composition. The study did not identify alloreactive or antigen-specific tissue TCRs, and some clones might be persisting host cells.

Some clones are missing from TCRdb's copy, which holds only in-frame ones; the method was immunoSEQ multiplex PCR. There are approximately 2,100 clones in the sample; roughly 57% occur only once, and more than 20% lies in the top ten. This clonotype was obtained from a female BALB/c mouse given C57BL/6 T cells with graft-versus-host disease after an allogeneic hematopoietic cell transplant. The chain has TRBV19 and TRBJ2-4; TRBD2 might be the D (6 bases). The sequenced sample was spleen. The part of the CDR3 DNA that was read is TGTGCCAGCAGTATAGGGGGGGTTCAAAACACCTTGTAC. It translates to CASSIGGVQNTLY. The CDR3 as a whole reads CASSIGGVQNTLYF.